This paragraph covers one TCR beta chain sequence. A J-beta primer mix and a sample-barcoded 5' primer were used in a second PCR of about 6 to 12 cycles. In TCRdb, the 5' RACE reads were re-called with MiXCR into one record per CDR3 protein. This table holds more than 450,000 distinct CDR3 sequences, around a quarter found once. CDR3 length: 14 residues. Germline loops: CDR1 SGDLS, CDR2 YYNGEE. This specimen belongs to a study of blood T cells in healthy people across ages. This same sample was also taken into another study, of T cells of mothers and their children.

The sequence was obtained from a boy younger than 10 in good health. The sequencing sample was made of blood. V is TRBV9 and J is TRBJ2-5, with a tentative D call TRBD2 (7 bases). Near its end, the DNA agrees better with TRBJ2-7, so the J call may be wrong. The CDR3 region is CASSPGGRQNEQYF. Written as DNA, the CDR3 is TGTGCCAGCAGTCCGGGGGGCCGACAGAACGAGCAGTACTTC.